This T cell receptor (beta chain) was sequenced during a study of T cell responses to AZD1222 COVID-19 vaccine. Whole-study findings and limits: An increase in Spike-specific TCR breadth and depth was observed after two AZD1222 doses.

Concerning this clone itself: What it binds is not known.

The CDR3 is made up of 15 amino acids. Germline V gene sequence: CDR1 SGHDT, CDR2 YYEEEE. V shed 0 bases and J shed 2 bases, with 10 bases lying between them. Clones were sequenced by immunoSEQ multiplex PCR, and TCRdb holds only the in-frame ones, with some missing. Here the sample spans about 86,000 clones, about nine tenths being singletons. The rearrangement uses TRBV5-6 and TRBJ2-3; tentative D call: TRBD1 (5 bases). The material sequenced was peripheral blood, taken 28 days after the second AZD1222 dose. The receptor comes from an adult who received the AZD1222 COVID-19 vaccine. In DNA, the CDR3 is TGTGCCAGCAGCTTGGCCCAGGACAACACAGATACGCAGTATTTT. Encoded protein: CASSLAQDNTDTQYF.